This T cell receptor (beta chain) was documented in a study of cytomegalovirus exposure and HLA in healthy donors (TCRdb year 2017). Looking at the study overall: An earlier analysis of approximately 550 of the donors reported about 290 Gb of sequence data and 100 million to 130 million unique TCR beta sequences from some 180 million T cells. An early release that covered some 630 HLA-typed donors contained about 300 gigabases of sequencing data and about 84 million unique TCR sequences. Of the roughly 420 genotyped donors, 65% to 90% were placed in the genetic ancestry cluster associated with self-reported Caucasian donors. The study aimed to test whether cataloging public T cell receptors could reveal signatures of past pathogen exposure. The T cell repertoires of 670 or so subjects were profiled by immunosequencing and related to cytomegalovirus serostatus. In addition to the first cohort of around 670 subjects, a separate validation cohort of approximately 130 different subjects was used. High-throughput TCR immunosequencing, statistical association of individual TCRs with disease status, and machine learning were combined to predict cytomegalovirus infection status. A later analysis re-analyzed previously published TCR beta repertoires from 650 to 800 donors and added high-resolution HLA genotyping to study TCR occurrence patterns. Rather than drawing on any new phenotypic data, the later analysis identified candidate immune exposures from TCR beta sequences and the way those sequences occurred across donors. To decide whether each TCR beta V gene segment behaved as functional or pseudogenic, an earlier analysis of 587 of the donors relied on high-throughput TCR beta sequencing. Donor age, sex, ethnicity and CMV serostatus were collected together with the repertoire data. Genome-wide SNP genotypes for about three fifths of the 666 donors were used in a later genetic analysis, which treated that subset as a discovery cohort. Every discovery cohort repertoire had been produced on one sequencing platform. Class I and class II HLA loci were covered by the typing at four-digit resolution. Typing coverage varied by locus: roughly 629-630 donors for A, B, C, DRB1 and DQB1; roughly 520 for DQA1; nearly 610 for DPA1; some 470 for DPB1. A few DR-DQ haplotypes were treated as single units for association and clustering because of strong linkage in the cohort. Among roughly 370 genotyped donors of the cohort, an average of 235,054 unique TCR beta nucleotide sequences were sequenced per donor, roughly a sixth of them non-productive. Broader findings and caveats from the paper: This cohort had only TCR beta chains sequenced, and the lack of alpha or paired-chain data limited which features could be detected. Most CMV-associated TCR beta chains appeared to be HLA-restricted in a later analysis, and the HLA associations seemed to be driven largely by CMV exposure. HLA typing was unavailable for some donors at each locus, so association tests used only the typed subset. Several of the top co-occurrence clusters appeared to be linked to parvovirus B19, influenza, CMV and Epstein-Barr virus, according to a later analysis. In a later analysis, about 16,000 TCR beta sequences were associated with specific HLA alleles at a false discovery rate of 0.05. A later genetic analysis associated a missense DCLRE1C variant with V-gene and J-gene trimming of TCR beta chains, and an independent cohort replicated the association. In the study, some 180 TCR beta chains were listed as associated with cytomegalovirus. A further reported finding was that TCR beta sequences accurately predicted the HLA-A and HLA-B alleles for most subjects in the first cohort. In a later analysis, HLA-associated TCR beta chains showed more clonal expansion and lower generation probabilities than non-associated chains that were equally common. In both the original and validation cohorts, the classifier was reported to diagnose cytomegalovirus status with high specificity and sensitivity. According to a later analysis, TCR association rates differed among HLA loci, with DRB1 alleles showing the most associated TCRs and HLA-C alleles showing the fewest. In vitro tests confirmed that a few of the cytomegalovirus-associated TCR beta chains recognize cytomegalovirus antigens. Some IMGT-functional V segments, including TRBV6-2 and TRBV6-3, could not be distinguished by the 87-base-pair reads and were therefore excluded. The authors suggested that the approach could potentially be generalized to other disease states and immunological phenotypes. A group of highly shared sequence variants was considered likely to be a technical artifact of the sequencing pipeline. In a later genetic analysis, fewer N-insertions in productive TCRs were reported among donors in an Asian-associated ancestry cluster than the approximately 710-donor mean. Roughly uniform sequencing depth across donors was assumed in presence/absence analyses, although this assumption may not hold. Assigning TCR associations to individual alleles was difficult when HLA alleles, especially DR and DQ, strongly co-occurred. Because counts were too low, roughly 18 rarely observed V segments, including chromosome 9 orphons, were left out of the earlier analysis of about 620 of the donors. CMV serostatus was the only immune exposure information available for the cohort. Correlated functional status among segregating V segments might reflect linkage disequilibrium, but an unknown experimental factor could not be ruled out. In an earlier analysis of 587 of the donors, most TCR beta V segments appeared in productive rearrangements about 87% or about 30% of the time, broadly matching IMGT annotations. Most TCR sequences were observed very rarely across donors, whereas some public TCRs were present in many individuals.

About this clone itself: Its specific antigen is unknown. No base-level quality is on record; no much larger clone is a single base apart.

To prepare the library, the immunoSEQ multiplex PCR assay was applied. For the multiplex PCR, a mixture combining 60 forward primers for TCR Vbeta segments and 13 reverse primers for TCR Jbeta segments was used. The CDR3 region of rearranged TCR beta genes was amplified from genomic DNA with a multiplex PCR assay. The amplified TCR beta libraries were sequenced on the Illumina HiSeq System as 87-base-pair reads. Per the original workflow: In a later analysis, 80 million or so unique TCR beta chains were counted across the roughly 610 repertoires, and roughly 10 million of these chains were shared by at least two donors. Raw reads were error-corrected and collapsed into unique sequences by a nearest-neighbor algorithm in which closely related sequences were merged to remove PCR and sequencing errors. To assign V, D and J gene segments, CDR3 sequences were aligned to IMGT reference sequences. For a sequence to be retained, a match of at least six nucleotides was required to both a V gene segment and a J gene segment. Rearrangements were called productive when the CDR3 lacked stop codons and stayed in frame with V and J; all others were non-productive. CDR3 was defined by IMGT convention, running from the second conserved V-encoded cysteine to the conserved J-encoded phenylalanine. In an earlier analysis of approximately 590 of the donors, sequences lacking an unambiguous match to a single V gene segment were excluded. An earlier analysis of roughly 590 of the donors called V segments functional above 56.7% productive rearrangements and segregating when the between-donor standard deviation exceeded 5%. A statistical classification framework was developed to diagnose cytomegalovirus status using the catalog of TCR beta chain sequences. V and J gene assignment, in a later analysis, came from comparing TCR nucleotide sequences with IMGT/GENE-DB human TR gene sequences. In a later analysis, CDR3 sequences and most-parsimonious VDJ recombination scenarios were assigned using the TCRdist pipeline. In a later analysis, each TCR beta chain was defined by its CDR3 amino acid sequence together with its V-gene family, and reads without a unique V-gene family were excluded. As a way to deal with suspected cross-contamination and a sequencing artifact, a later analysis dropped more than 500 nucleotide sequences that were highly shared and had low generation probability. A later analysis calculated a clonal expansion index for each public chain from normalized within-repertoire ranks of inferred template counts. Generation probabilities in a later analysis came from a VDJ recombination model fitted to out-of-frame rearrangements, and those results were checked against IGoR. A later analysis scored TCR-TCR, TCR-HLA and TCR-CMV co-occurrence with hypergeometric tests, applying a repertoire-size bias correction to TCR pairs. To estimate false discovery rates, a later analysis permuted the HLA or CMV assignments 20 times. In a later analysis, co-occurring TCRs were grouped using DBSCAN, and TCRdist sequence similarity was added for clustering within HLA-allele-positive subsets. Repertoires with fewer than 30,000 or more than 120,000 public chains, plus five repertoires with anomalous nucleotide sharing, were excluded from co-occurrence clustering. The table comes from immuneACCESS by way of TCRdb, which keeps in-frame sequences with V and J called. Part of the clones is missing from these tables; in studies checked, under half for an unresolved V gene and the rest for unknown reasons. The V and J calls and the clone size are those of that table, but D and trimming were determined from the DNA. The sample records about 130,000 clones, 78% of which are singletons. The ten top clones hold around 9.9% of the sample.

The cohort was made up of approximately 700 healthy bone marrow donors. At the time of sampling, every cohort member was nominally healthy, though immune exposures that went unrecorded were likely present. The donor tested CMV seropositive, placing the donor among the 290 or so seropositive members of the cohort. Every donor gave a peripheral blood sample, and the peripheral blood mononuclear cells from that sample were used for TCR beta sequencing. The Qiagen DNeasy Blood Extraction Kit was used to extract genomic DNA from the blood cell samples. From cysteine to phenylalanine, the CDR3 is 14 amino acids long. CDR3 DNA is the only sequence kept; it has 42 bases, read in frame from the first base. CDR1 and CDR2 were assigned from the germline V gene as ENHRY and SYGVKD. V is shortened by 7 bases, J by 1 base, and the region joining them spans 13 bases.

The sequence is built from TRBV10-3 and TRBJ1-1; a tentative D call is TRBD1 (5 bases match). Sequenced sample: PBMCs. This TCR came from a young man in good health and CMV-seropositive. The nucleotide sequence reads TGTGCCATCACAGTTGGGCAGGGGAACACTGAAGCTTTCTTT. Its protein is CAITVGQGNTEAFF.